The rows below give T cell receptor beta chains drawn from one sample of a study of cytomegalovirus exposure and HLA in healthy donors. Data came from immunoSEQ multiplex PCR; TCRdb stores just in-frame clones and leaves some out. Of 60,000 to 75,000 clones listed, roughly 74% are singletons. The specimen was PBMCs. The receptors here all came from a woman aged 25 to 39 in good health and CMV-seropositive. CDR3s include the opening cysteine and the closing phenylalanine or tryptophan. The order of the fields is V gene, CDR3 protein.

v_gene: TRBV7-8; CDR3aa: CASSLAGTVNTEAFF
v_gene: TRBV5-1; CDR3aa: CASSLGGRALTDTQYF
v_gene: TRBV15; CDR3aa: CATSRDPWGESDYGYTF
v_gene: TRBV7-2; CDR3aa: CASSLSGGPDTQYF
v_gene: TRBV5-1; CDR3aa: CASSLGLAGVRIDTQYF
v_gene: TRBV4-1; CDR3aa: CASSQRLAGIKGEQFF
v_gene: TRBV29-1; CDR3aa: CSVEGTGETQYF
v_gene: TRBV6-6; CDR3aa: CASSYQGPTEAFF
v_gene: TRBV7-7; CDR3aa: CASSRYEQYF
v_gene: TRBV28; CDR3aa: CASSEDSVNQPQHF
v_gene: TRBV28; CDR3aa: CASSVGGANIYEQYF
v_gene: TRBV6-5; CDR3aa: CASQRDRGDQPQHF
v_gene: TRBV4-2; CDR3aa: CASSQAGTPATNEKLFF
v_gene: TRBV6-5; CDR3aa: CASSTGNNQPQHF